A selection of T cell receptor beta chains follows, all from one sample in a study of T cells in Graves' hyperthyroidism and ophthalmopathy. TCRdb fed the multiplex PCR reads into MiXCR, producing one record per CDR3 protein. The sample has 200,000 to 250,000 distinct CDR3 sequences; about a sixth are singletons. Sequencing was done on a sample of blood. Receptors originate from a man between 50 and 59 years old with Graves' hyperthyroidism. CDR3s include the opening cysteine and the closing phenylalanine or tryptophan. A D gene is named only where the DNA matches it firmly. A row's size may be missing; if present it is once, few, many or a size class.

abundance	v_gene	j_gene	d_gene	CDR3aa	CDR3nt
few	TRBV20-1	TRBJ1-4	.	CSASNLNEKLFF	TGCAGTGCTAGCAACCTGAATGAAAAACTGTTTTTT
.	TRBV28	TRBJ2-6	.	CASRSHRRANVLTF	TGTGCCAGCAGATCTCACAGGAGGGCCAACGTCCTGACTTTC
many	TRBV2	TRBJ1-1	.	CASSEAGRGSTEAFF	TGTGCCAGCAGTGAAGCCGGCAGGGGTAGCACTGAAGCTTTCTTT
few	TRBV25-1	TRBJ2-3	TRBD2	CASSETSGRTDTQYF	TGTGCCAGCAGTGAAACTAGCGGGAGGACAGATACGCAGTATTTT
many	TRBV7-9	TRBJ2-5	TRBD1	CASSRWDSVSHETQYF	TGTGCCAGCAGCCGATGGGACAGCGTCTCTCATGAGACCCAGTACTTC
.	TRBV11-3	TRBJ2-3	TRBD2	CASSWGSVSGSTDTQYF	TGTGCCAGCAGCTGGGGTTCGGTTAGCGGGAGCACAGATACGCAGTATTTT
many	TRBV5-1	TRBJ2-1	TRBD2	CASSLRLAGINEQFF	TGCGCCAGCAGCCTCAGACTAGCGGGAATCAATGAGCAGTTCTTC
few	TRBV5-1	TRBJ1-4	.	CASSLVPRDGKLFF	TGCGCCAGCAGCTTGGTACCGCGAGATGGAAAACTGTTTTTT
few	TRBV27	TRBJ2-2	TRBD2	CASSQAGGLVGELFF	TGTGCCAGCAGTCAAGCGGGAGGGTTAGTTGGGGAGCTGTTTTTT
.	TRBV24-1	TRBJ1-2	TRBD1	CASDGGPTLPRQGPGHTYGYTF	TGTGCCAGCGATGGGGGCCCCACCCTGCCCAGACAGGGACCCGGTCACACCTATGGCTACACCTTC
many	TRBV7-9	TRBJ2-3	TRBD2	CASSSPGTTTDTQYF	TGTGCCAGCAGTTCACCCGGGACTACCACAGATACGCAGTATTTT
.	TRBV11-2	TRBJ2-3	TRBD1	CASSSPRQGWATQYF	TGTGCCAGCAGCTCCCCTAGACAGGGTTGGGCTACGCAGTATTTT
few	TRBV4-1	TRBJ2-7	TRBD2	CASSPSSGLAGGSYEQYF	TGCGCCAGCAGCCCTTCATCGGGACTAGCGGGAGGCTCCTACGAGCAGTACTTC
few	TRBV29-1	TRBJ1-5	TRBD1	CSARDSPNQPQHF	TGCAGCGCTCGGGACAGCCCCAATCAGCCCCAGCATTTT